This T cell receptor beta chain came from a study of early T cells in non-severe SARS-CoV-2 infection (dated by TCRdb to about 2021). In the study overall: Bulk RNA from unsorted whole blood was used for TCR sequencing, so alpha and beta chains could not be paired. General study outcomes and caveats: Matching against VDJdb was skewed toward anti-spike CD8 responses, likely underestimated virus-specific expansions, and missed private and CD4 specificities.

From the cysteine through the phenylalanine, the CDR3 covers 16 amino acids. Solely the CDR3 DNA is kept, with 48 bases framed from the first base. Trimming removed 2 bases from V and 9 bases from J; the gene matches leave 10 bases unexplained. The germline V gene supplies CDR1 KGHDR and CDR2 SFDVKD. The library was generated by 5' RACE. TCRdb lists the instrument as NextSeq 500. The TCR library protocol attached unique molecular identifiers to individual cDNA molecules to correct for sequencing error and PCR bias. TCR alpha and beta chains were both sequenced, and the abundances of alpha and beta sequences in each sample were closely correlated with each other. As for the original processing: V gene, J gene and CDR3 annotation of TCR sequences was performed with Decombinator V4. Expanded TCRs were defined as changing significantly between any two time points under a Poisson model with p below 0.0001. TCR abundances were normalised to the total number of TCRs sequenced in each sample and reported as counts per million. MAIT TCRs were defined by TRAV1-2 paired with TRAJ12, TRAJ20 or TRAJ33, and iNKT TCRs by TRAV10 paired with TRAJ18. VDJdb, accessed on 1 November 2021, was searched for TCRs annotated for CMV, EBV and SARS-CoV-2, and TCRs annotated for more than one antigen were excluded. TCRdb passed the public sequencing reads through fastp at Q25 and MiXCR, retaining productive beta sequences. Identical CDR3 protein sequences are pooled into one entry, listed with their most common genes and DNA. The V and J calls follow TCRdb's processing rather than the paper's. Across this sample there are tens of thousands of distinct CDR3 sequences, with 12% seen only once. About 4% of the sample belongs to the ten largest clones.

This clonotype came up many times. There is no known antigen for this receptor. Base qualities are not recorded, but no much larger clone differs from it by a single base. The study was a case-control design nested within a healthcare worker cohort in London, UK, with weekly nasopharyngeal swab PCR tests and blood sampling. Healthcare workers were enrolled in the week of the UK lockdown, from 23 to 31 March 2020, and were followed every week for up to about 16 weeks. The sequence derives from an adult who was a healthcare worker with PCR-confirmed SARS-CoV-2 infection or an uninfected control (not recorded which). Sequencing input: whole blood. Recombination connected TRBV24-1 to TRBJ2-1, and 9 bases in between align with TRBD1. The CDR3 in this case is CATSDWGTGRGSEQFF. DNA sequence: TGTGCCACCAGTGATTGGGGGACAGGGCGGGGAAGTGAGCAGTTCTTC.